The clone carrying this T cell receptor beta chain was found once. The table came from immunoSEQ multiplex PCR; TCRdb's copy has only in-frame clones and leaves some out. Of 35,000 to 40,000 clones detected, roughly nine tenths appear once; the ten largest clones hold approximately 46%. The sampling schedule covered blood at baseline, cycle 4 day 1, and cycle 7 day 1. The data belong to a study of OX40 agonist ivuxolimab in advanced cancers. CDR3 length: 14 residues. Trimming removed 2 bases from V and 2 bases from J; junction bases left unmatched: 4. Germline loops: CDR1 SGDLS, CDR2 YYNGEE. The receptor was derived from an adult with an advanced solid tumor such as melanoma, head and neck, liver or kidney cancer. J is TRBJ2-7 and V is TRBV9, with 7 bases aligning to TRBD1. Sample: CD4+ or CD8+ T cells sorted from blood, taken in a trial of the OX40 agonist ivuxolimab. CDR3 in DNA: TGTGCCAGCAGCGTGAGGACAGGTGCCTACGAGCAGTACTTC. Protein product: CASSVRTGAYEQYF.